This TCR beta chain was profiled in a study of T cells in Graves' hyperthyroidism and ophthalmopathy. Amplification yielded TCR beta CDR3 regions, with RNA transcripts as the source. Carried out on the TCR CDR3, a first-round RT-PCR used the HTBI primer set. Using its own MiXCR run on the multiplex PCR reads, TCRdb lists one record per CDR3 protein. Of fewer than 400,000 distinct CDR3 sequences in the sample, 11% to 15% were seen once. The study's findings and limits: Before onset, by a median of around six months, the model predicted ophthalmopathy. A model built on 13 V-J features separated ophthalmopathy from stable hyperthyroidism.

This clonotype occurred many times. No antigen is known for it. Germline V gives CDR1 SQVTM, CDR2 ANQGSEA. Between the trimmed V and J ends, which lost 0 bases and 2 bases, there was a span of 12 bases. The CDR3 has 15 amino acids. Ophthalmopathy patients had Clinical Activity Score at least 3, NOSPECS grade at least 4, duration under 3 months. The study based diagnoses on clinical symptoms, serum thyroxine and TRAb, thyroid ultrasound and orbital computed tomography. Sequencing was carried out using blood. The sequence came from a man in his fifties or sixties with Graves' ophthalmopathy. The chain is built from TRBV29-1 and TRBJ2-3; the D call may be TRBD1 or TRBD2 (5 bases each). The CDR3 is CSVEETQGATDTQYF. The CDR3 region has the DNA TGCAGCGTTGAAGAAACGCAGGGAGCCACAGATACGCAGTATTTT.